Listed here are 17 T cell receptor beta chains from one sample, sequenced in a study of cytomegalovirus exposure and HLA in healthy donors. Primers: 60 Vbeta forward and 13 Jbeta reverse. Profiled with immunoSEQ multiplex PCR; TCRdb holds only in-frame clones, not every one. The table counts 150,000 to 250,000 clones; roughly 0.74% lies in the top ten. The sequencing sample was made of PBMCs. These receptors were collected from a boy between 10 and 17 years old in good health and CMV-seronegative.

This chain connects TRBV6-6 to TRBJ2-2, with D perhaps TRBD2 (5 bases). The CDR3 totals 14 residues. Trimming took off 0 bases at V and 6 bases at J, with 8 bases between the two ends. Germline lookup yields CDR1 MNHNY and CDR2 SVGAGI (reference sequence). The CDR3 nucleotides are TGTGCCAGCAGTTACTCGGACTTTGCCGGGGAGCTGTTTTTT. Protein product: CASSYSDFAGELFF.

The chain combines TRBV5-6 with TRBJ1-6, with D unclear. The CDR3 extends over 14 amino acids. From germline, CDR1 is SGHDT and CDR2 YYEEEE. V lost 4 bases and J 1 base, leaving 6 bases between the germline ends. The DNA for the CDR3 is TGTGCCAGCAGCCCCGGGTCCTATAATTCACCCCTCCACTTT. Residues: CASSPGSYNSPLHF.

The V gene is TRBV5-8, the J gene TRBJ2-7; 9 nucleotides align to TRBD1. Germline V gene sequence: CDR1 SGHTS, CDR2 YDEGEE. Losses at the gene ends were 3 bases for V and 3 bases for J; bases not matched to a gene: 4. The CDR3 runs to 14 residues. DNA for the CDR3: TGTGCCAGCAGCTGGATGGGACAGGGCTACGAGCAGTACTTC. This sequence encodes CASSWMGQGYEQYF.

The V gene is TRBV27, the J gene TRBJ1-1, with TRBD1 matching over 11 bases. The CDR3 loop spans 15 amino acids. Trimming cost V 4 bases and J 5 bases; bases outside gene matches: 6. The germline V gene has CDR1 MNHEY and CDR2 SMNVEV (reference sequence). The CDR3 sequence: CASSWDRGESTEAFF. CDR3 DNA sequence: TGTGCCAGCAGTTGGGACAGGGGGGAGAGTACTGAAGCTTTCTTT.

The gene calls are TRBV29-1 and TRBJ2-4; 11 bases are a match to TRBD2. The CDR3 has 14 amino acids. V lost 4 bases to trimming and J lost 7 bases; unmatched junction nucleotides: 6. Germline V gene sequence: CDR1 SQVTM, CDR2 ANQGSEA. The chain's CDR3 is CSVVSGGALNIQYF. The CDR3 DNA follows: TGCAGCGTTGTTAGCGGGGGGGCCCTGAACATTCAGTACTTC.

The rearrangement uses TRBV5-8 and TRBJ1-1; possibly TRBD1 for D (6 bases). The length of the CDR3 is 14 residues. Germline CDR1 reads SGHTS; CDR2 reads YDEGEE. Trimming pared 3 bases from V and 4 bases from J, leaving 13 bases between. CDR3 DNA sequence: TGTGCCAGCAGCTCGGCAGGGGTGGGCACTGAAGCTTTCTTT. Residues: CASSSAGVGTEAFF.

CDR3 nucleotides: TGTGCCAGCAGCTGGTCAGGGGGCAAAGAAAAACTGTTTTTT. Its protein is CASSWSGGKEKLFF. The genes are TRBV13 and TRBJ1-4; TRBD1 matches 8 bases. Germline loops: CDR1 PRHDT, CDR2 FYEKMQ (reference sequence). V lost 4 bases and J lost 8; bases outside the gene matches: 6. The CDR3 runs to 14 residues.

In DNA, the CDR3 is TGTGCCAGCAGGAGCAATAGCAATCAGCCCCAGCATTTT. Amino acids: CASRSNSNQPQHF. The V and J genes are TRBV2 and TRBJ1-5; D is undetermined. Looked up from germline, CDR1 is SNHLY and CDR2 is FYNNEI. V was pared by 6 bases and J by 0 bases, with 6 bases between. This CDR3 has 13 residues.

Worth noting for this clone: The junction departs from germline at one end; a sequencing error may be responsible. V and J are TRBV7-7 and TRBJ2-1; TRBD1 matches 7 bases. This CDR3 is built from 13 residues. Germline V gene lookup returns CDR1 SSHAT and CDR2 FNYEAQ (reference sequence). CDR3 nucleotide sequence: TGTGCTAGCAGCTTAGGGGGCTTCAATGAGCAGTTCTTC. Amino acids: CASSLGGFNEQFF.

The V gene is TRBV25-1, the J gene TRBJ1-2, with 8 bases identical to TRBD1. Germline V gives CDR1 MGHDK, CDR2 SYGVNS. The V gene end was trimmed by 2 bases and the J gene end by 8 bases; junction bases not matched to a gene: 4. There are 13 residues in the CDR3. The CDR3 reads CASSERTGYGYTF. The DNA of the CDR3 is TGTGCCAGCAGTGAACGGACAGGGTACGGCTACACCTTC.

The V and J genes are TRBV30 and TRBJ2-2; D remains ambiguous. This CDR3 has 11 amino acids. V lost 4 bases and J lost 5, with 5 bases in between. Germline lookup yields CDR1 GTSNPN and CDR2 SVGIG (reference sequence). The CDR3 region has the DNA TGTGCCTGGACCGGGACCGGGGAGCTGTTTTTT. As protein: CAWTGTGELFF.

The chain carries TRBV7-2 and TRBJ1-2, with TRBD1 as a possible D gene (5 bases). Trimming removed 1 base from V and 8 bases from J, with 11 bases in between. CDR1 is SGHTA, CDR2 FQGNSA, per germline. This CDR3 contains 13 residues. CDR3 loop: CASSLEPGEGYTF. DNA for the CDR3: TGTGCCAGCAGCTTAGAACCGGGGGAGGGCTACACCTTC.

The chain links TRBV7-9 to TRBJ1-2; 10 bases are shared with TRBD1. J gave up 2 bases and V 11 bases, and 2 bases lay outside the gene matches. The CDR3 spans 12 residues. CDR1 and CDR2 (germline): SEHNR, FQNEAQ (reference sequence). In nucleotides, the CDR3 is TGTGCCGGGACAGGGGTAAACTATGGCTACACCTTC. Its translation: CAGTGVNYGYTF.

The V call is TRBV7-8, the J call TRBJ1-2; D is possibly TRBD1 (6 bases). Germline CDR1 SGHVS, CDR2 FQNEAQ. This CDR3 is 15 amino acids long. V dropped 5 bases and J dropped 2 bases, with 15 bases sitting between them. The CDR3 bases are TGTGCCAGCAGCCGCCGGCCAGGGGAAAACTATGGCTACACCTTC. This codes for CASSRRPGENYGYTF. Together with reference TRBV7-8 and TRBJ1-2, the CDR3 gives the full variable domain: GAGVSQSPRYKVAKRGQDVALRCDPISGHVSLFWYQQALGQGPEFLTYFQNEAQLDKSGLPSDRFFAERPEGSVSTLKIQRTQQEDSAVYLCASSRRPGENYGYTFGSGTRLTVV.

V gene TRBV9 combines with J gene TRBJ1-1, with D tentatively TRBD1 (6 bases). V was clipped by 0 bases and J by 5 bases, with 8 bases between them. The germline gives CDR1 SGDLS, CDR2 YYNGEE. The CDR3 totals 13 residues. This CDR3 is CASSVAQGTEAFF. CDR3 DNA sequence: TGTGCCAGCAGCGTAGCTCAGGGGACTGAAGCTTTCTTT.

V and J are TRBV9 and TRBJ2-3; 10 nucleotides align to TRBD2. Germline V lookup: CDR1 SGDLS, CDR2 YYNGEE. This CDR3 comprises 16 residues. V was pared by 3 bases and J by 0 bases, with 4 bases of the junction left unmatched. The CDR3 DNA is TGTGCCAGCAGCGCCATAGCGGGGGGAAGCACAGATACGCAGTATTTT. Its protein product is CASSAIAGGSTDTQYF.

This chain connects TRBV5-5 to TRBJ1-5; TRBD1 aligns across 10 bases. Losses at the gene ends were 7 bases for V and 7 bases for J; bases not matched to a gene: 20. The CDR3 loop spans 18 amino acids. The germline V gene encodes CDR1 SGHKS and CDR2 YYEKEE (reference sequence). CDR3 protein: CASAPRLFGQGGEQPQHF. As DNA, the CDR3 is TGTGCCAGCGCTCCCCGTTTATTCGGACAGGGGGGGGAGCAGCCCCAGCATTTT. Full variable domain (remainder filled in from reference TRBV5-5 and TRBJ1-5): DAGVTQSPTHLIKTRGQQVTLRCSPISGHKSVSWYQQVLGQGPQFIFQYYEKEERGRGNFPDRFSARQFPNYSSELNVNALLLGDSALYLCASAPRLFGQGGEQPQHFGDGTRLSIL.